Below, 20 T cell receptor beta chains from the same sample are listed, as sequenced in a study of blood T cell repertoires in COVID-19. Repertoires were generated with immunoSEQ multiplex PCR, while TCRdb's copy carries only in-frame clones and drops some. Here the sample spans about 25,000 clones, around nine tenths being singletons. The material sequenced was peripheral blood. The receptors derive from a man between 50 and 59 years old with active COVID-19.

This chain connects TRBV12-3 or TRBV12-4 to TRBJ2-7; D is ambiguous. V lost 3 bases to trimming and J lost 4 bases, with 7 bases between them. CDR3 length: 12 amino acids. CDR3 bases: TGTGCCAGCAGTTTTAGCCGGTACGAGCAGTACGTC. Amino acids: CASSFSRYEQYV.

For this clone: The junction and the germline gene differ at one end; a read error may be behind it. The rearrangement uses TRBV2 and TRBJ1-1; D unclear. There are 15 residues in the CDR3. CDR1 is SNHLY, CDR2 FYNNEI, per germline. DNA of the CDR3: TGTGCCAGCAGCGAAGGTCAGGCTTGGAACACTGAAGCTTTCTTT. This translates into CASSEGQAWNTEAFF.

This chain connects TRBV7-8 to TRBJ2-2; TRBD1 agrees at 8 bases. The CDR3 spans 16 residues. The germline CDR1 and CDR2 sequences are SGHVS and FQNEAQ. The ends lost 5 bases at V and 0 bases at J; junction bases unmatched: 5. The CDR3 DNA follows: TGTGCCAGCAGCCTCAGGGACAGGTCGAACACCGGGGAGCTGTTTTTT. This encodes CASSLRDRSNTGELFF. The full variable domain, its missing parts supplied by reference TRBV7-8 and TRBJ2-2, is GAGVSQSPRYKVAKRGQDVALRCDPISGHVSLFWYQQALGQGPEFLTYFQNEAQLDKSGLPSDRFFAERPEGSVSTLKIQRTQQEDSAVYLCASSLRDRSNTGELFFGEGSRLTVL.

The V and J genes are TRBV5-1 and TRBJ2-3; D gene unclear. The CDR3 runs to 14 residues. Germline lookup yields CDR1 SGHRS and CDR2 YFSETQ. V was shortened by 0 bases and J by 2 bases, with 7 bases between the two germline ends. This chain's CDR3 is CASSLGHDTDTQYF. For the CDR3, the DNA is TGCGCCAGCAGCTTGGGACACGACACAGATACGCAGTATTTT.

This sequence joins TRBV27 and TRBJ1-3; D is undetermined. V was trimmed by 4 bases and J by 4 bases, leaving 11 bases between them. CDR1 is MNHEY, CDR2 SMNVEV, per germline (reference sequence). This CDR3 has 14 residues. CDR3 region: CASSSRALGNTIYF. In DNA form, the CDR3 reads TGTGCCAGCAGTTCTAGAGCGTTGGGAAACACCATATATTTT.

This CDR3 reads CASSRRGRGRNEKLFF. The CDR3 DNA reads as TGTGCCAGCAGCAGGCGGGGGAGGGGCCGAAATGAAAAACTGTTTTTT. The rearrangement joins TRBV11-3 to TRBJ1-4; possible D gene TRBD1, 5 bases. The CDR3 loop spans 16 amino acids. V gave up 5 bases and J gave up 5 bases, with 18 bases separating them. In germline, CDR1 is SGHNT, CDR2 YENEEA.

The rearrangement uses TRBV3-1 (or the pseudogene TRBV3-2) and TRBJ1-5, with 9 bases that match TRBD1. Germline V CDR1 and CDR2: LGHDT, YNNKEL (reference sequence). The length of the CDR3 is 19 residues. The V gene end was trimmed by 3 bases and the J gene end by 0 bases; junction bases not matched to a gene: 12. CDR3: CASSHPGTGTTYSNQPQHF. The DNA of the CDR3 is TGTGCCAGCAGCCACCCCGGGACAGGGACCACATATAGCAATCAGCCCCAGCATTTT.

The gene calls are TRBV7-8 and TRBJ1-2; D is undetermined. The CDR3 loop spans 13 amino acids. V lost 5 bases and J lost 9, with 16 bases in between. CDR1 is SGHVS and CDR2 is FQNEAQ in the germline V gene. CDR3 residues: CASSPAGNVRYTF. The CDR3 nucleotides read TGTGCCAGCAGCCCAGCCGGGAATGTGCGCTACACCTTC.

This chain links TRBV19 with TRBJ1-6, with 8 bases that match TRBD1. Losses at the gene ends were 9 bases for V and 7 bases for J; bases not matched to a gene: 5. The CDR3 is 13 residues long. Germline assignment: CDR1 LNHDA and CDR2 SQIVND (reference sequence). CDR3 residues: CASGQGSNSPLHF. The CDR3 DNA sequence: TGTGCCAGCGGACAGGGCTCCAATTCACCCCTCCACTTT.

This clone was detected once. The chain links TRBV5-1 to TRBJ2-7, with D possibly being TRBD1 (6 bases). The V gene's germline CDR1 is SGHRS and CDR2 YFSETQ. V shed 7 bases and J shed 1 base, with 18 bases lying between them. This CDR3 contains 15 residues. CDR3 bases: TGCGCCAGCGGTAGTCCGGGACAACAATCCTACGAGCAGTACTTC. It translates to CASGSPGQQSYEQYF. Looking up the rest from reference TRBV5-1 and TRBJ2-7 gives the full variable domain: KAGVTQTPRYLIKTRGQQVTLSCSPISGHRSVSWYQQTPGQGLQFLFEYFSETQRNKGNFPGRFSGRQFSNSRSEMNVSTLELGDSALYLCASGSPGQQSYEQYFGPGTRLTVT.

This clone was observed a single time. J is TRBJ2-7 and V is TRBV11-2; TRBD1 agrees at 7 bases. Germline V gives CDR1 SGHAT, CDR2 FQNNGV. V lost 6 bases and J lost 3; bases outside the gene matches: 11. The CDR3 totals 15 residues. The chain's CDR3 is CASRRPGQRYYEQYF. CDR3 nucleotide sequence: TGTGCCAGCAGACGGCCGGGACAGAGATACTACGAGCAGTACTTC. The variable domain in full, completed from reference TRBV11-2 and TRBJ2-7, reads EAGVAQSPRYKIIEKRQSVAFWCNPISGHATLYWYQQILGQGPKLLIQFQNNGVVDDSQLPKDRFSAERLKGVDSTLKIQPAKLEDSAVYLCASRRPGQRYYEQYFGPGTRLTVT.

The genes are TRBV29-1 and TRBJ2-7; TRBD1 is a possible D gene (5 bases). Germline-derived CDR1 and CDR2 are SQVTM and ANQGSEA. This CDR3 region has 11 residues. V was pared by 5 bases and J by 0 bases, with 5 bases between. In DNA, the CDR3 is TGCAGCGTTAGGGGCTCCTACGAGCAGTACTTC. Amino acid sequence: CSVRGSYEQYF.

The gene calls are TRBV4-1 and TRBJ1-1; no clear D. The germline CDR1 and CDR2 sequences are MGHRA and YSYEKL. CDR3 size: 15 residues. With 2 bases removed from V and 4 bases from J, the gap between germline ends came to 14 bases. The CDR3 DNA reads TGCGCCAGCAGCCAAAATGGCGGGCCTCCCACTGAAGCTTTCTTT. This encodes CASSQNGGPPTEAFF.

This chain links TRBV5-1 with TRBJ2-5; possibly TRBD1 for D (6 bases). The CDR3 spans 13 residues. Trimming removed 4 bases from V and 5 bases from J, with 12 bases in between. Per germline, CDR1 SGHRS and CDR2 YFSETQ. The DNA for the CDR3 is TGCGCCAGCAGCACCACAGGGTCTGAGACCCAGTACTTC. Its protein is CASSTTGSETQYF.

This clone came up once. The genes are TRBV27 and TRBJ2-3; 10 nucleotides align to TRBD2. CDR3 length: 16 amino acids. V gave up 6 bases and J gave up 0 bases; unmatched junction bases: 6. Per germline, CDR1 MNHEY and CDR2 SMNVEV (reference sequence). The CDR3 reads CASSRLAGWSTDTQYF. The CDR3 DNA sequence: TGTGCCAGCAGCCGACTAGCGGGTTGGAGCACAGATACGCAGTATTTT.

The chain has TRBV7-9 and TRBJ1-2, with 7 bases aligning to TRBD1. The CDR3 has 17 residues. J lost 4 bases, V lost 6 bases, and 17 bases had no gene match. Per the germline V gene, CDR1 is SEHNR and CDR2 is FQNEAQ (reference sequence). The CDR3 region is CASRPPVGQAVLYGYTF. CDR3 DNA: TGTGCCAGCAGACCCCCCGTCGGACAGGCCGTACTCTATGGCTACACCTTC.

J is TRBJ1-4 and V is TRBV10-3; tentatively, D is TRBD1 (5 bases). Per germline, CDR1 ENHRY and CDR2 SYGVKD. The CDR3 loop spans 16 amino acids. The V end was cut by 3 bases, the J end by 7 bases, with 18 bases between. The CDR3 loop is CAISDGGRGPSEKLFF. CDR3 DNA: TGTGCCATCAGTGACGGGGGGAGGGGCCCTAGTGAAAAACTGTTTTTT.

The chain joins TRBV15 to TRBJ2-7; D is unclear. V dropped 0 bases and J dropped 0 bases, with 6 bases sitting between them. The CDR3 is 14 residues long. From germline, CDR1 is LNHNV and CDR2 YYDKDF (reference sequence). In DNA, the CDR3 is TGTGCCACCAGCAGAGATTTCAGCTCCTACGAGCAGTACGTC. Translation gives CATSRDFSSYEQYV.

V usage is TRBV6-1 and J usage is TRBJ2-1; TRBD1 agrees at 10 bases. This CDR3 spans 19 amino acids. V gave up 2 bases and J gave up 4 bases; unmatched junction bases: 14. CDR1 is MNHNS, CDR2 SASEGT, per germline. CDR3 nucleotide sequence: TGTGCCAGCAGTGAACGGTCCGGGACAGGGGTCGGGGGTTACAATGAGCAGTTCTTC. It translates to CASSERSGTGVGGYNEQFF.

This clone was detected a few times. The chain is built from TRBV19 and TRBJ1-1; D perhaps matches TRBD1 (5 bases). In germline, CDR1 is LNHDA, CDR2 SQIVND (reference sequence). The CDR3 has 16 amino acids. The V end lost 0 bases, the J end lost 1 base, and 12 bases lay between the germline ends. CDR3 in amino acids: CASSIDPRQKNTEAFF. CDR3 sequence (DNA): TGTGCCAGTAGTATAGATCCGAGACAGAAGAACACTGAAGCTTTCTTT.